This TCR beta chain was found in a study of graft-versus-host responses after intestinal transplantation. Study-level information: All recipients got anti-thymocyte globulin induction, then tacrolimus and steroids for about 3 years. Study-wide results and caveats: Recipient marrow harbored GvH clones, some of which surfaced first in ileum or blood. Within allografts, high graft-versus-host to host-versus-graft clonal ratios were seen among patients with graft-donor T cell macrochimerism.

A note on this clone: What it binds is not known.

Assay: immunoSEQ multiplex PCR; the TCRdb copy retains only in-frame clones and omits some. Of about 110,000 clones in the sample, about 93% were seen once. The V and J ends lost 5 bases and 3 bases respectively, with 8 bases between them. This CDR3 has 12 amino acids. CDR1 and CDR2 from the germline V gene are MDHEN and SYDVKM. The TCR sequence derives from a human donor who received an intestinal transplant. Sequenced here: unstimulated CD8+ T cells sorted from spleen or lymph node cells, sampled before intestinal transplant. J is TRBJ2-7 and V is TRBV28, with D perhaps TRBD2 (5 bases). The DNA for the CDR3 is TGTGCCAGCAGTCCGGGATTCTACGAGCAGTACTTC. This gives the protein CASSPGFYEQYF.